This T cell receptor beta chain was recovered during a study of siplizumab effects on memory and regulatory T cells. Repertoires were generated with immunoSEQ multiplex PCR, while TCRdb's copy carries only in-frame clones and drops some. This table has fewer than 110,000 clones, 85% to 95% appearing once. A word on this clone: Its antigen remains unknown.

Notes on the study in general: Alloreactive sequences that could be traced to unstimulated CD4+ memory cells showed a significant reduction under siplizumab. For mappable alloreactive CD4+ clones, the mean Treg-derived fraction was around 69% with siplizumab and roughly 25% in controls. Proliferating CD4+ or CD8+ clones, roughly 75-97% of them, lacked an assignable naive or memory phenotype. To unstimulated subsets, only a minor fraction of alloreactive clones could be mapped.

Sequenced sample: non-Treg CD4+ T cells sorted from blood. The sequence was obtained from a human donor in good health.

Written as DNA, the CDR3 is TGTGCCAGCAACCGGAGGGAGGGCCAAACCGGGGAGCTGTTTTTT. Protein product: CASNRREGQTGELFF. The gene calls are TRBV5-6 and TRBJ2-2, with 7 bases identical to TRBD2. There are 15 residues in the CDR3. Germline V gene sequence: CDR1 SGHDT, CDR2 YYEEEE. Trimming at V came to 6 bases and at J to 5 bases, leaving 10 bases not matched to a gene. Supplemented by reference TRBV5-6 and TRBJ2-2, the full variable domain reads DAGVTQSPTHLIKTRGQQVTLRCSPKSGHDTVSWYQQALGQGPQFIFQYYEEEERQRGNFPDRFSGHQFPNYSSELNVNALLLGDSALYLCASNRREGQTGELFFGEGSRLTVL.